The entry that follows covers one TCR beta chain sequence. Germline V lookup: CDR1 MNHNS, CDR2 SASEGT. The CDR3 runs to 16 residues. V was pared by 2 bases and J by 1 base, with 12 bases between. The data were taken from a study of cytomegalovirus exposure and HLA in healthy donors. PCR involved 60 Vbeta and 13 Jbeta primers. The data were produced by immunoSEQ multiplex PCR, yet TCRdb's version contains in-frame clones alone and is incomplete. In all, the sample yields some 130,000 clones. This sequence was found in a woman aged 35 to 49 in good health and CMV-seropositive. The specimen was PBMCs. J is TRBJ2-4 and V is TRBV6-1, with D maybe TRBD2 (5 bases). The CDR3, as DNA: TGTGCCAGCAGTGAACAAGGAGGAGCGGCCAAAAACATTCAGTACTTC. Translation: CASSEQGGAAKNIQYF.